These T cell receptor beta chains were read from a single sample in a study of control samples from healthy donors and cancer patients. Here immunoSEQ multiplex PCR was the method, and the copy in TCRdb shows in-frame clones only, minus some. The profile shows around 130,000 clones, 89% of them singletons. Material: PBMCs. The receptors were gathered from a man aged 50 to 59 with head and neck cancer. Each CDR3 is given with its conserved first and last residue. D genes are given only for firm matches. The listing skips clone size in some rows; elsewhere it reads once, few, many or a size class.

j_call: TRBJ1-1; clone_size: once; v_call: TRBV27; d_call: NA; cdr3_nt: TGTGCCAGCAGTTTAAATTTTGGAACAGCGAACACTGAAGCTTTCTTT; cdr3_aa: CASSLNFGTANTEAFF
j_call: TRBJ2-5; clone_size: NA; v_call: TRBV3-1/TRBV3-2; d_call: NA; cdr3_nt: TGTGCCAGCAGCCCCCGAAGGGGGGAGACGGAGACCCAGTACTTC; cdr3_aa: CASSPRRGETETQYF
j_call: TRBJ2-1; clone_size: NA; v_call: TRBV6-4; d_call: NA; cdr3_nt: TGTGCCAGCAGTGACTCTGGGGCTGAATACAATGAGCAGTTCTTC; cdr3_aa: CASSDSGAEYNEQFF
j_call: TRBJ2-1; clone_size: NA; v_call: TRBV3-1/TRBV3-2; d_call: NA; cdr3_nt: TGTGCCAGCAGCCAAGATCCGCACAGCTCCTACAATGAGCAGTTCTTC; cdr3_aa: CASSQDPHSSYNEQFF
j_call: TRBJ1-2; clone_size: NA; v_call: TRBV19; d_call: TRBD1; cdr3_nt: TGTGCCAGTAGTATGGACAGGCGTACTAACTATGGCTACACCTTC; cdr3_aa: CASSMDRRTNYGYTF
j_call: TRBJ1-6; clone_size: NA; v_call: TRBV9; d_call: NA; cdr3_nt: TGTGCCAGCAGCGTTTCGGACAGAGGAGCTTCACCCCTCCACTTT; cdr3_aa: CASSVSDRGASPLHF
j_call: TRBJ1-2; clone_size: NA; v_call: TRBV6-5; d_call: NA; cdr3_nt: TGTGCCAGCACTATAACGGGGTTCGACTATGGCTACACCTTC; cdr3_aa: CASTITGFDYGYTF
j_call: TRBJ2-2; clone_size: NA; v_call: TRBV29-1; d_call: NA; cdr3_nt: TGCAGCGTTGAACTCGGAAGGGGCGACACCGGGGAGCTGTTTTTT; cdr3_aa: CSVELGRGDTGELFF
j_call: TRBJ2-5; clone_size: NA; v_call: TRBV18; d_call: TRBD2; cdr3_nt: TGTGCCGGCTCACCGACTAGCGGCTACCAAGAGACCCAGTACTTC; cdr3_aa: CAGSPTSGYQETQYF
j_call: TRBJ1-2; clone_size: once; v_call: TRBV28; d_call: NA; cdr3_nt: TGTGCCAGCAGTTTACCAGATGACTATGGCTACACCTTC; cdr3_aa: CASSLPDDYGYTF
j_call: TRBJ1-4; clone_size: once; v_call: TRBV19; d_call: TRBD1; cdr3_nt: TGTGCCAGTAGTATCCAGGGGGCGAATAATGAAAAACTGTTTTTT; cdr3_aa: CASSIQGANNEKLFF
j_call: TRBJ2-1; clone_size: NA; v_call: TRBV3-1/TRBV3-2; d_call: NA; cdr3_nt: TGTGCCAGCAGCCCAGTAATTCGCTCCTACAATGAGCAGTTCTTC; cdr3_aa: CASSPVIRSYNEQFF
j_call: TRBJ2-7; clone_size: NA; v_call: TRBV7-2; d_call: NA; cdr3_nt: TGTGCCAGCAGCTTAAAGCGGGGAGGGGGGTACGAGCAGTACTTC; cdr3_aa: CASSLKRGGGYEQYF
j_call: TRBJ2-6; clone_size: NA; v_call: TRBV10-2; d_call: NA; cdr3_nt: TGCGCCAGCATGAGGAGCGCCGGGGCCAACGTCCTGACTTTC; cdr3_aa: CASMRSAGANVLTF
j_call: TRBJ2-7; clone_size: NA; v_call: TRBV5-1; d_call: NA; cdr3_nt: TGCGCCAGCAGCTTGGCGGGCGAGCAGTACTTC; cdr3_aa: CASSLAGEQYF
j_call: TRBJ2-5; clone_size: NA; v_call: TRBV28; d_call: NA; cdr3_nt: TGTGCCAGCAGTCCCGGGAGTCCCACAAACCAAGAGACCCAGTACTTC; cdr3_aa: CASSPGSPTNQETQYF
j_call: TRBJ1-2; clone_size: NA; v_call: TRBV4-1; d_call: NA; cdr3_nt: TGCGCCAGCAGCCAAGGACAGGTGCACTATGGCTACACCTTC; cdr3_aa: CASSQGQVHYGYTF
j_call: TRBJ2-7; clone_size: NA; v_call: TRBV5-1; d_call: TRBD2; cdr3_nt: TGCGCCAGCAGCTTGCAGAGCGGGAGGGCAGGGGAGCAGTACTTC; cdr3_aa: CASSLQSGRAGEQYF
j_call: TRBJ2-7; clone_size: NA; v_call: TRBV15; d_call: TRBD1; cdr3_nt: TGTGCCACCAGATCATTGACAGGGACCTCCTACGAGCAGTACTTC; cdr3_aa: CATRSLTGTSYEQYF
j_call: TRBJ2-3; clone_size: medium-sized; v_call: TRBV29-1; d_call: NA; cdr3_nt: TGCAGCGAGAGGGAAGTTGCAGATACGCAGTATTTT; cdr3_aa: CSEREVADTQYF
j_call: TRBJ1-3; clone_size: NA; v_call: TRBV7-3; d_call: NA; cdr3_nt: TGTGCCAGCAGCTCGGGCCCGGGAAACACCATATATTTT; cdr3_aa: CASSSGPGNTIYF
j_call: TRBJ2-7; clone_size: once; v_call: TRBV11-2; d_call: NA; cdr3_nt: TGTGCCAGCAGCTTGTATCCTGACAGCGGATCCTACGAGCAGTACTTC; cdr3_aa: CASSLYPDSGSYEQYF
j_call: TRBJ2-7; clone_size: NA; v_call: TRBV28; d_call: TRBD2; cdr3_nt: TGTGCCAGCAGTTCTCGTCGGACTAGCGGTTACGAGCAGTACTTC; cdr3_aa: CASSSRRTSGYEQYF
j_call: TRBJ1-5; clone_size: NA; v_call: TRBV4-1; d_call: TRBD1; cdr3_nt: TGCGCCAGCAGCCATTCGATACGAAGACAGGGTTATCAGCCCCAGCATTTT; cdr3_aa: CASSHSIRRQGYQPQHF
j_call: TRBJ2-1; clone_size: NA; v_call: TRBV2; d_call: NA; cdr3_nt: TGTGCCAGCAGTGAAGCGCTTCGGTTGAGTTTGTACAATGAGCAGTTCTTC; cdr3_aa: CASSEALRLSLYNEQFF
j_call: TRBJ1-1; clone_size: NA; v_call: TRBV6-6; d_call: TRBD1; cdr3_nt: TGTGCCAGCAGCCGACAGGGGGCTGGGACTGAAGCTTTCTTT; cdr3_aa: CASSRQGAGTEAFF
j_call: TRBJ2-5; clone_size: NA; v_call: TRBV5-6; d_call: NA; cdr3_nt: TGTGCCAGCAGCGGAAAAATAGCGGTTGAATGGGAGACCCAGTACTTC; cdr3_aa: CASSGKIAVEWETQYF
j_call: TRBJ2-7; clone_size: few; v_call: TRBV29-1; d_call: TRBD1; cdr3_nt: TGCAGCGTTGTGATCCGGGACAGGGGACACGAGCAGTACTTC; cdr3_aa: CSVVIRDRGHEQYF